This TCR beta chain was found in a study of vaccination effects on CD4 cells after COVID-19 (dated by TCRdb to the early 2020s). At the level of the whole study: Across the study, the median time from the second dose to post-vaccine sampling was 72 days (range 14 to 241). The full study included fewer than eleven COVID-19 convalescent patients and several SARS-CoV-2-naive healthy vaccine recipients. SARS-CoV-2 spike-specific CD4+ TCR repertoires were compared before and after mRNA vaccination in COVID-19 convalescent patients and in infection-naive vaccine recipients. In the study, cultures from other donors were sequenced using the Oncomine TCR Beta short-read assay on an Illumina iSeq 100. General study outcomes and caveats: Marked clonal contraction was observed in both infection-induced and vaccine-induced clones at late post-vaccination timepoints, consistent with waning T cell responses. In healthy vaccine recipients, vaccine-induced clones were almost all SARS-CoV-2 mono-reactive, with only 1 of 255 being cross-reactive with common cold coronaviruses. Limitations of the study were the small number of convalescent patients and the absence of early post-infection timepoints.

In the ViraFEST assay, PBMC were stimulated with viral peptide pools, and TCR sequencing was then used to find antigen-specific CD4+ T cell clonotypes based on their expansion. After approximately 11 days of culture, CD4+ T cells were isolated with the EasySep CD4+ T cell isolation kit. Each participant got two doses of an mRNA SARS-CoV-2 vaccine, either BNT162b2 or mRNA-1273. None of the healthy vaccine recipients had a prior SARS-CoV-2 infection, which was confirmed by nucleocapsid antibody tests that came back negative both before and after vaccination. Each well held two million PBMC cultured in IMDM containing roughly 4.9% human AB serum, 8 to 10 IU/ml IL-2 and gentamicin, along with around 9.1 ug/ml peptides. Half of the culture medium was replaced with fresh IL-2-containing medium on days 3 and 7. Unless otherwise noted, each peptide stimulation condition was cultured in triplicate wells. Using Ficoll-Paque Plus gradient centrifugation, PBMC were separated from whole blood and then either used fresh or cryopreserved at -140C. The overlapping peptide pools covered the spike proteins of SARS-CoV-2 as well as those of the common cold coronaviruses HCoV-NL63, HCoV-OC43 and HCoV-229E. The QIAamp micro DNA kit was used to extract genomic DNA from the cultured CD4+ T cells.

Looking up the germline V gene (reference sequence) yields CDR1 MNHEY and CDR2 SMNVEV. V sheds 6 bases and J sheds 1 base, leaving 10 bases between their ends. The CDR3 numbers 14 residues from cysteine through phenylalanine. The kept DNA is CDR3 alone, 42 bases in frame from the first base. This clone came up once. The antigen it recognizes is unknown. The sample holds no much larger clone one base away, and base qualities are not on file. Library prep was done by the immunoSEQ multiplex PCR assay. DNA from the cultured, isolated CD4+ T cells was subjected to TCR beta CDR3 sequencing. For the original study's pipeline: Non-productive TCR sequences were discarded, and reads were trimmed to the CDR3 region, with only CDR3s of 7 or more amino acids retained. The MANAFEST web app was used to identify antigen-specific clonotypes by comparing expansion in peptide wells with expansion in reference cultures. For clones to be considered positive, expansion at FDR<0.05 versus reference and all other wells, an odds ratio above 5, and a frequency above 0.1% in two replicate wells were required. Clonotypes significantly expanded in SARS-CoV-2 spike wells and in at least one common cold coronavirus spike condition were defined as cross-reactive. CDR3 similarity was assessed by Levenshtein distance using the stringdist R package, and unrooted trees were constructed with ape in R 3.6.1. TCRdb retrieved this table from immuneACCESS and kept in-frame rearrangements only. Not all clones are present; in checked studies, unresolved V genes account for under half, and no reason is known for the remainder. The V and J calls and clone size come from that table; D and trimming were worked out from the DNA. This sample holds roughly 25,000 clones; more than 60% were observed only once. 7% to 10% of the sample is held by the ten biggest clonotypes.

Sample: CD4+ T cells from PBMCs cultured with SARS-CoV-2 spike peptides, taken after COVID-19 vaccination. The sample's cell subset or site label is to be understood as: SARS-CoV-2 spike overlapping peptide pool stimulation. The chain is assembled from TRBV27 and TRBJ1-5; no D gene can be assigned with confidence. This clonotype originated in a human donor who received a COVID-19 vaccine. The CDR3 amino acid sequence is: CASSYAGSNQPQHF. The nucleotide sequence reads as follows: TGTGCCAGCAGCTACGCCGGGAGCAATCAGCCCCAGCATTTT.